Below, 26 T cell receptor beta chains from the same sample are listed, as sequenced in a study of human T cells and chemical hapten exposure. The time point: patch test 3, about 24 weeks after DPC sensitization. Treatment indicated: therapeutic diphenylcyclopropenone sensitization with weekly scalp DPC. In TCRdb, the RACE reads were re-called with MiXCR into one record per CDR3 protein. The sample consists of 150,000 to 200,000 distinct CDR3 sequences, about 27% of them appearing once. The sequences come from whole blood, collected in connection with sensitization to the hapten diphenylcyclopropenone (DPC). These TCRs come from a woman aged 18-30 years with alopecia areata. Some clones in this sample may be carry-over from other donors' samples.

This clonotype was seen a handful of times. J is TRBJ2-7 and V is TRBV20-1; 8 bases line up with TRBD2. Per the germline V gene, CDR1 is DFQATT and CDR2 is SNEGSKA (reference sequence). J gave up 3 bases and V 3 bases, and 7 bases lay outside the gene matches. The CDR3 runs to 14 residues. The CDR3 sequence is CSARDPGGYYEQYF. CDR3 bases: TGCAGTGCTAGGGACCCGGGGGGGTACTACGAGCAGTACTTC.

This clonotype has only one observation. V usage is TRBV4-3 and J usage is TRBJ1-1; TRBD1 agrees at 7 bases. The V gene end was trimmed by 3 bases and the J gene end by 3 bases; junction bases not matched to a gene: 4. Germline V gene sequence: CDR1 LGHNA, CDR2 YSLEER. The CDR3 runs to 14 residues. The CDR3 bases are TGCGCCAGCAGCCAGAGACAGGGCGACACTGAAGCTTTCTTT. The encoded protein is CASSQRQGDTEAFF.

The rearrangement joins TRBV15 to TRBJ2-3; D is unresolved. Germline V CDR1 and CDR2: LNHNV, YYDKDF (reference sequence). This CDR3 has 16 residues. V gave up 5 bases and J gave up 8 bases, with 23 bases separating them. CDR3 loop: CATSGLGLAVDGTQYF. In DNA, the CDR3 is TGTGCCACCAGCGGCTTAGGGCTGGCCGTTGATGGTACGCAGTATTTT.

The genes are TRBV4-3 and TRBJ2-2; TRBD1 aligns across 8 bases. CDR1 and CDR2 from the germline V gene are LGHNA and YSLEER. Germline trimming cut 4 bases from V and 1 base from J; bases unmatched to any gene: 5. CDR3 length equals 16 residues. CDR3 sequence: CASSRTGTGNTGELFF. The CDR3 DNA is TGCGCCAGCAGCCGGACCGGGACAGGGAACACCGGGGAGCTGTTTTTT.

The CDR3: CASSLWTSGEGTQYF. CDR3 coding DNA: TGTGCCAGCAGTTTGTGGACTAGCGGGGAGGGGACCCAGTACTTC. This rearrangement joins TRBV27 to TRBJ2-5, with 12 bases matching TRBD2. Germline V gives CDR1 MNHEY, CDR2 SMNVEV (reference sequence). The CDR3 sequence is 15 residues long. Trimming removed 3 bases from V and 7 bases from J; junction bases left unmatched: 6.

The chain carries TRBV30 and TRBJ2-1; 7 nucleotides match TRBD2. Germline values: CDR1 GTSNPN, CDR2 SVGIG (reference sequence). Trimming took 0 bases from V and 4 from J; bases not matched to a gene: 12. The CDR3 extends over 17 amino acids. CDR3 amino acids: CAWSVWGGSRGYNEQFF. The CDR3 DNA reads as TGTGCCTGGAGTGTCTGGGGGGGGAGTAGGGGATACAATGAGCAGTTCTTC.

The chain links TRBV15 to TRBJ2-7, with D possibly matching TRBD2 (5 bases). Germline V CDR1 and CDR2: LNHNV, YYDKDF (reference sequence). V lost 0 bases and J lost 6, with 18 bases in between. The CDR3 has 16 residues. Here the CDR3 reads CATSRDRASLSLEQYF. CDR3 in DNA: TGTGCCACCAGCAGAGATAGGGCTAGCTTGTCTCTCGAGCAGTACTTC.

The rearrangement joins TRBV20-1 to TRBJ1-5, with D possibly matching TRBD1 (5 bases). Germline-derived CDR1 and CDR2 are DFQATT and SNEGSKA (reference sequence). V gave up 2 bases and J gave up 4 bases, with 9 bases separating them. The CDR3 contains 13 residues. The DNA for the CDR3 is TGCAGTGCTAGAAGTGAGGGGAATCAGCCCCAGCATTTT. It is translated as CSARSEGNQPQHF.

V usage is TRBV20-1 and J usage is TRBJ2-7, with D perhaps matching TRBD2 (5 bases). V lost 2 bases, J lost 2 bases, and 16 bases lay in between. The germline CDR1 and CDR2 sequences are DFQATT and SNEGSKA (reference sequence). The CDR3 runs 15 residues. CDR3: CSARTGIQPTYEQYF. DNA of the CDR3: TGCAGTGCTAGAACCGGGATACAACCGACCTACGAGCAGTACTTC.

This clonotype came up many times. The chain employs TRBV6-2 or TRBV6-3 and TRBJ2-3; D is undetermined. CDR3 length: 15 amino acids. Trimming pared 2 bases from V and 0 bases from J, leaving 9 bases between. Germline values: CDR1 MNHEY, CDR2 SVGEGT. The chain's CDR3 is CASSYRPLSTDTQYF. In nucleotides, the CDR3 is TGTGCCAGCAGTTACAGGCCTCTTAGCACAGATACGCAGTATTTT.

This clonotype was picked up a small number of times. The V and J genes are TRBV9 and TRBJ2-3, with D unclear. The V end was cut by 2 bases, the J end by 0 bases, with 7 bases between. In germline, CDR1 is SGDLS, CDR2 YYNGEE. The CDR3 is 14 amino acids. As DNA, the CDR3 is TGTGCCAGCAGCGTGACCGGTAGCACAGATACGCAGTATTTT. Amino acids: CASSVTGSTDTQYF. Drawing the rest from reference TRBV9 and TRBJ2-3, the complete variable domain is DSGVTQTPKHLITATGQRVTLRCSPRSGDLSVYWYQQSLDQGLQFLIQYYNGEERAKGNILERFSAQQFPDLHSELNLSSLELGDSALYFCASSVTGSTDTQYFGPGTRLTVL.

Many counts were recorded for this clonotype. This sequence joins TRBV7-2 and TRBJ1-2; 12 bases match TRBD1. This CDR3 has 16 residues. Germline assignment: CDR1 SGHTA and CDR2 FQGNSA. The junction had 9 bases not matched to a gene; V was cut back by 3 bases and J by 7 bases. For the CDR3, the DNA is TGTGCCAGCAGCTTTGGAGGGGGACAGGGGGCGTTTGGCTACACCTTC. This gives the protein CASSFGGGQGAFGYTF.

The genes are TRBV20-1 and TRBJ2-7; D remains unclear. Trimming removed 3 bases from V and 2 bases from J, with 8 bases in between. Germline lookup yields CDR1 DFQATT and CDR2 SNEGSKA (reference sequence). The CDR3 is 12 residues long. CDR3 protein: CSASSTPYEQYF. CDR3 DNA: TGCAGTGCTAGCTCTACGCCCTACGAGCAGTACTTC.

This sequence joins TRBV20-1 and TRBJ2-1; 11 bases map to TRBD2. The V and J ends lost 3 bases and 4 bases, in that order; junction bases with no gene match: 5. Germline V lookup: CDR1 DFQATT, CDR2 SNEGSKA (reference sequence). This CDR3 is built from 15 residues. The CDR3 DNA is TGCAGTGCTAGCAAGACTAGCGGGATATACAATGAGCAGTTCTTC. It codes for CSASKTSGIYNEQFF.

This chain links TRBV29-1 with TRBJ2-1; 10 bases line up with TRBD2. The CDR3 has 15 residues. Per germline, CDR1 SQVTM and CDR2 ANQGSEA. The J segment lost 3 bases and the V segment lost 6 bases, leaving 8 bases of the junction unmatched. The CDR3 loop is CSVVLAGVRYNEQFF. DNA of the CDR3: TGCAGCGTCGTTCTAGCGGGAGTACGCTACAATGAGCAGTTCTTC.

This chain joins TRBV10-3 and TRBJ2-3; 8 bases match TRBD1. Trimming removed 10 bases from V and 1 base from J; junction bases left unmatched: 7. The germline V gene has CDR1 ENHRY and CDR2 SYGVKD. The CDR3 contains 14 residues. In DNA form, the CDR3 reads TGTGCCACCTCCGGACAGGGCGGCACAGATACGCAGTATTTT. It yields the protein CATSGQGGTDTQYF.

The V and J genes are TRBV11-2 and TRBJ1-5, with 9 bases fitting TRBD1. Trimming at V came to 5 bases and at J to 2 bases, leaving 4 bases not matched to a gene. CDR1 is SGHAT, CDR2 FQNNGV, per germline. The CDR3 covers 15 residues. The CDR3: CASSQGQGRNQPQHF. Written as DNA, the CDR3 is TGTGCCAGCAGCCAGGGACAGGGTCGCAATCAGCCCCAGCATTTT. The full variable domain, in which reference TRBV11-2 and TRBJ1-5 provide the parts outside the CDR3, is EAGVAQSPRYKIIEKRQSVAFWCNPISGHATLYWYQQILGQGPKLLIQFQNNGVVDDSQLPKDRFSAERLKGVDSTLKIQPAKLEDSAVYLCASSQGQGRNQPQHFGDGTRLSIL.

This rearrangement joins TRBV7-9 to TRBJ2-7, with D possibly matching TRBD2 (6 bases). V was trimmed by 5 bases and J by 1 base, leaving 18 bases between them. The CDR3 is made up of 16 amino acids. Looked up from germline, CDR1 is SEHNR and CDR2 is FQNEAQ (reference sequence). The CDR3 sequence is CASSPPVRGLSYEQYF. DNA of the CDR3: TGTGCCAGCAGCCCCCCCGTGCGGGGTCTGTCCTACGAGCAGTACTTC.

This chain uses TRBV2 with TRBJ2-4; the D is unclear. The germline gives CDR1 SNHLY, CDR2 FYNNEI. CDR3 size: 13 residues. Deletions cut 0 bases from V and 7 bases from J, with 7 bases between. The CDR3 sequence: CASSEAGRNIQYF. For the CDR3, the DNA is TGTGCCAGCAGTGAAGCAGGAAGGAACATTCAGTACTTC.

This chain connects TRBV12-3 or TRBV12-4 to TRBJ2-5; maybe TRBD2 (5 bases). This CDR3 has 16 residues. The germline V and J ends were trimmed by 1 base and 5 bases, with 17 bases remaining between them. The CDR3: CASSLGPEGREETQYF. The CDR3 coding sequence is TGTGCCAGCAGTTTAGGCCCAGAAGGTAGGGAGGAGACCCAGTACTTC.

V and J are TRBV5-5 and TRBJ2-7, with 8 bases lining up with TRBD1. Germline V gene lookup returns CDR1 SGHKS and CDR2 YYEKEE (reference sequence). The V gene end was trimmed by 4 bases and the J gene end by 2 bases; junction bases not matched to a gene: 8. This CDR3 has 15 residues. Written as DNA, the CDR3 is TGTGCCAGCAGCCGCAGGGGGCAAACGGCCTACGAGCAGTACTTC. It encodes CASSRRGQTAYEQYF.

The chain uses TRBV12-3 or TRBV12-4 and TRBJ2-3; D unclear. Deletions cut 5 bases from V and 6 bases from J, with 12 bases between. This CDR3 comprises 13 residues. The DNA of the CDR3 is TGTGCCAGCAGTCTCCCACCAAAGGATACGCAGTATTTT. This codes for CASSLPPKDTQYF.

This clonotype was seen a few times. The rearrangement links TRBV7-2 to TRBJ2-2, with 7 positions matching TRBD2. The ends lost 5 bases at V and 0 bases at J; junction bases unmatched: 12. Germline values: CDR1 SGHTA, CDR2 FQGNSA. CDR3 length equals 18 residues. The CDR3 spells CASSPSLAETANTGELFF. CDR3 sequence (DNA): TGTGCCAGCAGCCCCTCTCTAGCGGAGACCGCGAACACCGGGGAGCTGTTTTTT.

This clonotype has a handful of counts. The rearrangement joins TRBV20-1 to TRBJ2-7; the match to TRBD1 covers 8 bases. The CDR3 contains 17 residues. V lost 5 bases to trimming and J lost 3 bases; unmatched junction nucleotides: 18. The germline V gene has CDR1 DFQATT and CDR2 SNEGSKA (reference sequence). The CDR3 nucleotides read TGCAGTGCTGGAGCGGACAGGGAACCTCTCCTTTACTACGAGCAGTACTTC. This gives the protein CSAGADREPLLYYEQYF.

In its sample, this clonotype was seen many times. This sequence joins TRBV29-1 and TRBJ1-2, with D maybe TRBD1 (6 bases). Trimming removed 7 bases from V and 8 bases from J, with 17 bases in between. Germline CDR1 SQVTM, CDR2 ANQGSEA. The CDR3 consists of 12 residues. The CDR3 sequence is CSAPRTDSGYTF. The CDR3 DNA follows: TGCAGCGCCCCAAGGACAGATTCCGGCTACACCTTC.

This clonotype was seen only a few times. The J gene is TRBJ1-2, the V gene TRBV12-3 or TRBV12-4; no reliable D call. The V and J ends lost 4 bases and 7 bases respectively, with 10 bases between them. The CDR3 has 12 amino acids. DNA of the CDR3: TGTGCCAGCAGTTCCGTCCCTAGTGGCTACACCTTC. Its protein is CASSSVPSGYTF.